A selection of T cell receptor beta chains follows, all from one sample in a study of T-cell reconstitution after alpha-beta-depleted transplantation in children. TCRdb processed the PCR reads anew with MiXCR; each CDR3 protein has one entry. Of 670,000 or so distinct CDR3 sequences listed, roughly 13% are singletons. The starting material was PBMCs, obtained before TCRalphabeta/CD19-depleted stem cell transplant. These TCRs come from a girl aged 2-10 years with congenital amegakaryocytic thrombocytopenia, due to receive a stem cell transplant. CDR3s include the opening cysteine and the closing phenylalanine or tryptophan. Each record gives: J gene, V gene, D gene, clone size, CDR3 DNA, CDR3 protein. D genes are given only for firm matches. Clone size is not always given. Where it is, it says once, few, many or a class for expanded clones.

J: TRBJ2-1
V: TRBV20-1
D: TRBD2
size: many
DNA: TGCAGTGCTAGCCACTACCTCGCTAGCGGGGGAATCTACAATGAGCAGTTCTTC
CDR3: CSASHYLASGGIYNEQFF

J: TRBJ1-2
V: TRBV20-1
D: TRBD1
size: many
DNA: TGCAGTGCTCGACCGCCGGTGGACAGGGGGAACTATGGCTACACCTTC
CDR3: CSARPPVDRGNYGYTF

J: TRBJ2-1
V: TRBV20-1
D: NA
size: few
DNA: TGCAGTGCTAGCAGAGACCTGGGGGGAGCAGGTGAGCAGTTCTTC
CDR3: CSASRDLGGAGEQFF

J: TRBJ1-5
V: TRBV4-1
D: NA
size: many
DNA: TGCGCCAGCAGCCAAGTTAAGGAGCAGCCCCAGCATTTT
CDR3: CASSQVKEQPQHF

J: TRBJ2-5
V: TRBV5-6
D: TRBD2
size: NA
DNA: TGTGCCAGCAGCGGGACTAGCATTGAGACCCAGTACTTC
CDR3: CASSGTSIETQYF

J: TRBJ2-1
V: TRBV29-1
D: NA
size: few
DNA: TGCAGCGTTGAAGAACTCCCGGTCGGTGAGCAGTTCTTC
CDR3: CSVEELPVGEQFF

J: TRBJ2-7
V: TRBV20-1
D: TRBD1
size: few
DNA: TGCAGTGGGGGGACAGGCCCTTACGAGCAGTACTTC
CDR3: CSGGTGPYEQYF

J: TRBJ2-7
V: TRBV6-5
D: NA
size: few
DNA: TGTGCCAGCAGTTACAGGGACCTAGGGCAACACGAGCAGTACTTC
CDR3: CASSYRDLGQHEQYF

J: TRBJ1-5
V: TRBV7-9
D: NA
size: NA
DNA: TGTGCCAGCAGCTTACAGGGGCGGGATCAGCCCCAGCATTTT
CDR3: CASSLQGRDQPQHF

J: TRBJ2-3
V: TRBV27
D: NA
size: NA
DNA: TGTGCCAGCAGTTTCGTAGCGGAGACAGATACGCAGTATTTT
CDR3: CASSFVAETDTQYF

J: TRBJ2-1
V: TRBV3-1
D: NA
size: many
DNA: TGTGCCAGCAGCCCTCCCCTCCCCGGGGGAGGCAATGAGCAGTTCTTC
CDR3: CASSPPLPGGGNEQFF

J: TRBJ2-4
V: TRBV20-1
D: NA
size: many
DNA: TGCAGTGCTAGAGATAGGGGGGACGGCAAAAACATTCAGTACTTC
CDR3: CSARDRGDGKNIQYF

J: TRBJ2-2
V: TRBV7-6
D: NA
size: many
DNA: TGTGCCAGCACCCAAGCGACAATCGGGGAGCTGTTTTTT
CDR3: CASTQATIGELFF

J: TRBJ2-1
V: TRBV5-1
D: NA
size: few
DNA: TGCGCCAGCAGCTTGGGTGGGGTCTATGAGCAGTTCTTC
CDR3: CASSLGGVYEQFF

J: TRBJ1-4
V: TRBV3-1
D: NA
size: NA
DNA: TGTGCCAGCAGCCACTCCAGGACAACTAATGAAAAACTGTTTTTT
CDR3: CASSHSRTTNEKLFF

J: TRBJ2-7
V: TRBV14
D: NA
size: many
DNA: TGTGCCAGCAGCAACCGTCCTGGCCACGAGCAGTACTTC
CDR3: CASSNRPGHEQYF

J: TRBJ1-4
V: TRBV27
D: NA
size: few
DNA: TGTGCCAGCAGTTTCCACAGGGATCTTAATGAAAAACTGTTTTTT
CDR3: CASSFHRDLNEKLFF

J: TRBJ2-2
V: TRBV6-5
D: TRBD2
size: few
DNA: TGTGCCAGCAGTTACGGCGGGAGCGAGGACGGGGAGCTGTTTTTT
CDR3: CASSYGGSEDGELFF

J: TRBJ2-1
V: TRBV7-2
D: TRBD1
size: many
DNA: TGTGCCAGCAGCTTCGATCCACAGGGGGCTGAGCAGTTCTTC
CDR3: CASSFDPQGAEQFF

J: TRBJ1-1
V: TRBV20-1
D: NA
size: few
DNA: TGCAGTGCTAGAGATTTGCGGGAGGTGAACACTGAAGCTTTCTTT
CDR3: CSARDLREVNTEAFF

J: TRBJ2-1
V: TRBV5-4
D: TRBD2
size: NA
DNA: TGTGCCAGCAGCTCAGTCGGGACTAGCGTCTACAATGAGCAGTTCTTC
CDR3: CASSSVGTSVYNEQFF

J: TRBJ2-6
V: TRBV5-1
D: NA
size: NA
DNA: NA
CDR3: CASILGAPGANVLTF

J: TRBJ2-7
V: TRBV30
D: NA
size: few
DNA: TGTGCCTGGAGTGGGACGGTCTACGAGCAGTACTTC
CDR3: CAWSGTVYEQYF

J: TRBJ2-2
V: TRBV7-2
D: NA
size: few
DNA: TGTGCCAGCAGCCGGGTCGGGACCCAATGGGAACCGGGGGAGCTGTTTTTT
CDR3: CASSRVGTQWEPGELFF

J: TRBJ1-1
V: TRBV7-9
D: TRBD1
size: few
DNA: TGTGCCAGCAGCGTGGACAGGGCTGGGGGCACTGAAGCTTTCTTT
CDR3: CASSVDRAGGTEAFF

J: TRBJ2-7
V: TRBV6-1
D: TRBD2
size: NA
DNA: TGTGCCAGCGGGCTGTCGGGAGGGTTGATTTACGAGCAGTACTTC
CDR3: CASGLSGGLIYEQYF

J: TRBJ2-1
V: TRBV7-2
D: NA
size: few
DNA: TGTGCCAGCAGCTTAGTCCGGGAGACTGAGCAGTTCTTC
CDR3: CASSLVRETEQFF

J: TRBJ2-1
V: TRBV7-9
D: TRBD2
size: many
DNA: TGTGCCAGCAGCTTTAGCGGGAGTAACTATGAGCAGTTCTTC
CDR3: CASSFSGSNYEQFF